This T cell receptor (beta chain) was sequenced during a study (dated by TCRdb to about 2015). About the full investigation: The study tested whether tumor-infiltrating Tregs in breast cancer are recruited from blood Tregs or converted in situ from other CD4+ T cell subsets. Broader findings and caveats from the paper: In terms of TCR gene usage, tumor memory CD4+ T cells clustered together with blood and lymph node memory CD4+ cells, as well as with lymph node naive CD4+ cells. Validation in the larger cohort was restricted to a single TCR beta V-J rearrangement rather than whole repertoires. The greatest overlap of tumor-infiltrating Treg TCR alpha and beta sequences was with tumor naive CD4+ T cells, followed next by blood naive CD4+ T cells.

Cells that were CD4+CD25+CD127-/low were the ones isolated as Tregs. Tregs, naive and memory CD4+ T cells from tumor, blood and ipsilateral draining lymph nodes of five breast cancer patients underwent full-length TCR alpha and beta sequencing. Ficoll density gradient centrifugation was used to isolate mononuclear cells from lymph nodes or from approximately 46 ml of peripheral blood. FACS confirmed that the sorted cell populations were more than 90% pure. Comment on this clonotype: Its antigen is not yet known. No base quality information exists; no much larger clone differs at one position.

Based on the germline V gene, the CDR1 and CDR2 sequences are MNHNS and SASEGT. The CDR3 holds 15 amino acids from the cysteine to the phenylalanine. Kept here is only the CDR3 DNA, which spans 45 bases and is read in frame from base 1. The V and J ends are trimmed by 11 bases and 6 bases, leaving 22 bases between them. Amplification of full-length TCR variable regions was done by 5' RACE PCR using constant-region reverse primers, and this step was followed by semi-nested PCR with Nested Universal Primer A. The ReliaPrep RNA Cell Miniprep System was used to extract total RNA, which was then reverse transcribed into 5'RACE-ready cDNA with the SMARTer RACE 5'/3' Kit. Full-length TCR alpha and beta libraries were barcoded with multiplex adaptors and sequenced on an Illumina MiSeq. Per the authors' processing: Sequencing data were pooled across the five patients for each of nine subset-tissue groups and compared by unsupervised clustering of TCR gene usage. The Morisita-Horn index, with shared sequences weighted by their contribution to each repertoire, was used to calculate repertoire similarity. Starting from the raw public reads, TCRdb applied fastp trimming at Q25, assembled clones with MiXCR and retained in-frame beta chains. CDR3 protein sequences are deduplicated, and each keeps its most common genes and DNA. These V and J calls originate from TCRdb's pipeline instead of the authors' own analysis. Here the sample has about 42,000 distinct CDR3 sequences; less than 25% occur a single time. The top ten constitute about 4% of the sample.

In this chain, TRBV6-1 is recombined with TRBJ2-2, with TRBD2 perhaps the D gene, on 6 matching bases. This sequence originates from a female donor with breast cancer. Sequencing used Tregs sorted from blood. The CDR3 loop reads CAGTVAEGNAGELFF. At the DNA level, the sequence is TGTGCCGGCACAGTAGCGGAAGGAAACGCCGGGGAGCTGTTTTTT.